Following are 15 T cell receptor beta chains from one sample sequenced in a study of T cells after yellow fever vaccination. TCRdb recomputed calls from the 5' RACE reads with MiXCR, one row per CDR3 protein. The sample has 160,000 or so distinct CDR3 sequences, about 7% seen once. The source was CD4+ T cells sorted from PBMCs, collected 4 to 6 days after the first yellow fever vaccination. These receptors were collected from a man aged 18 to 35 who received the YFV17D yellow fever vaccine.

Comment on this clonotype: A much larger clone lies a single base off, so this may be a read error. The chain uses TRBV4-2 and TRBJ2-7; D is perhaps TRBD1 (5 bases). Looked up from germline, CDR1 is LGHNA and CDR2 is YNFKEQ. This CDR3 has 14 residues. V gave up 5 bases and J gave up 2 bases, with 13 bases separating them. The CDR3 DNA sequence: TGTGCCAGCAGCTCAGAAGGGGTACCCTACGAGCAGTACTTC. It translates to CASSSEGVPYEQYF.

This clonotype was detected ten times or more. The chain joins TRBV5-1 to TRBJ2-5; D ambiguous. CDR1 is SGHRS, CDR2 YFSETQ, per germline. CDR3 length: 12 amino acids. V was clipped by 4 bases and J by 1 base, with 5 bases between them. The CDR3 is CASSRVQETQYF. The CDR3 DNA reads TGCGCCAGCAGCCGGGTCCAAGAGACCCAGTACTTC.

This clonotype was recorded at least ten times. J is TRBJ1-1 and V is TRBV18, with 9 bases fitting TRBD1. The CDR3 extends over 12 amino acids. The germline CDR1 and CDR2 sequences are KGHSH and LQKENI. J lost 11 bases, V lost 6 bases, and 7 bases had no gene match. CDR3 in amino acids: CASSGSDRGAFF. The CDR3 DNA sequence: TGTGCCAGCTCTGGGAGTGACAGGGGGGCTTTCTTT. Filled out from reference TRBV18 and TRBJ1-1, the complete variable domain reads NAGVMQNPRHLVRRRGQEARLRCSPMKGHSHVYWYRQLPEEGLKFMVYLQKENIIDESGMPKERFSAEFPKEGPSILRIQQVVRGDSAAYFCASSGSDRGAFFGQGTRLTVV.

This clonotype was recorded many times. The CDR3 DNA sequence: TGTGCCAGCAGCTTAGTTCGGGACGAGGTGTTCTTC. Amino acid sequence: CASSLVRDEVFF. The chain links TRBV7-2 to TRBJ2-1, with D perhaps assigned TRBD1 or TRBD2 (5 bases each). Trimming pared 1 base from V and 15 bases from J, leaving 13 bases between. Germline-derived CDR1 and CDR2 are SGHTA and FQGNSA. This CDR3 has 12 residues.

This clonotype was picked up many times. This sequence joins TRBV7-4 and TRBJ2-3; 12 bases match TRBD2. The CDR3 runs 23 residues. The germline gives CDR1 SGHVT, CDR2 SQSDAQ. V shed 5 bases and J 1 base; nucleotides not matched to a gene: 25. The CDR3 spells CASSGRPAKTSGGQTSGTDTQYF. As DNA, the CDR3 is TGTGCCAGCAGCGGCCGACCGGCCAAAACTAGCGGGGGGCAGACTAGTGGCACAGATACGCAGTATTTT.

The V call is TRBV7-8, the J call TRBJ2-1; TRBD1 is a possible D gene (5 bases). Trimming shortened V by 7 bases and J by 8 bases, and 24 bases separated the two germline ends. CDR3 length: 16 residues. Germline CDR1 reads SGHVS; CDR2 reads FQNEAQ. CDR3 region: CASTRAGRVLTYEQFF. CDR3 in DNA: TGTGCCAGCACCAGAGCCGGCAGGGTATTGACATATGAGCAGTTCTTC.

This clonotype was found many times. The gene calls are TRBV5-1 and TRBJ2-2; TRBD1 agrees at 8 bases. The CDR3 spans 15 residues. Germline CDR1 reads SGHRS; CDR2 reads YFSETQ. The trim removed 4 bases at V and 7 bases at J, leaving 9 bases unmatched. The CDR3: CASSLFLTGDGELFF. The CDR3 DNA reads TGCGCCAGCAGCCTATTCTTGACAGGGGACGGGGAGCTGTTTTTT.

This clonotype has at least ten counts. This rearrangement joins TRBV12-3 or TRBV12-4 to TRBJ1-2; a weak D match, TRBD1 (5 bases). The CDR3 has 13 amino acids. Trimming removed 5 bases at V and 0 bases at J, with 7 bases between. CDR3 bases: TGTGCCAGCAGTAGACAGTCTAACTATGGCTACACCTTC. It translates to CASSRQSNYGYTF.

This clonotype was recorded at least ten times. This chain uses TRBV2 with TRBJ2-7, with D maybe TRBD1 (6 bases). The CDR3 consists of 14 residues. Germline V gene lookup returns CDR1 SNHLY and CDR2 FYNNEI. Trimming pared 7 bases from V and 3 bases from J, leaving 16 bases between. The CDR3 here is CASTGTRENYEQYF. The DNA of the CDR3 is TGTGCCAGCACCGGGACACGAGAAAACTACGAGCAGTACTTC.

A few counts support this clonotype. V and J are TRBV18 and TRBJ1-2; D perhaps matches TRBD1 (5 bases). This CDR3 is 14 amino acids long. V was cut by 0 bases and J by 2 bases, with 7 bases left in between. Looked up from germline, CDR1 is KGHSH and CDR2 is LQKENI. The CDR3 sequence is CASSPPNRNYGYTF. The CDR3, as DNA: TGTGCCAGCTCACCACCGAACAGGAACTATGGCTACACCTTC.

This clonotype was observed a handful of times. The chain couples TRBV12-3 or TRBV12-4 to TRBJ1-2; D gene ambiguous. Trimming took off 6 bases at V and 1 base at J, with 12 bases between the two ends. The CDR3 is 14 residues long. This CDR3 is CASRGQVGNYGYTF. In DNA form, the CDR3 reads TGTGCCAGCAGAGGGCAGGTCGGTAACTATGGCTACACCTTC.

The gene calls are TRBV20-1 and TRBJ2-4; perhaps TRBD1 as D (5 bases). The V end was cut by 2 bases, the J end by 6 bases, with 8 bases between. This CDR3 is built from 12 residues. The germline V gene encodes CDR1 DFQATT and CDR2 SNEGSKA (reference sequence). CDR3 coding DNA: TGCAGTGCTAGACCCCAGGGAAACATTCAGTACTTC. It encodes CSARPQGNIQYF.

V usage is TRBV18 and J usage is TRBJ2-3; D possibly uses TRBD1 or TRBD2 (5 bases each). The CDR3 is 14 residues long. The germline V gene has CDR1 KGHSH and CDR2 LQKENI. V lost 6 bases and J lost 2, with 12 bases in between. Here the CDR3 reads CASSRGTDTDTQYF. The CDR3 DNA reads TGTGCCAGCTCCCGAGGGACCGACACAGATACGCAGTATTTT.

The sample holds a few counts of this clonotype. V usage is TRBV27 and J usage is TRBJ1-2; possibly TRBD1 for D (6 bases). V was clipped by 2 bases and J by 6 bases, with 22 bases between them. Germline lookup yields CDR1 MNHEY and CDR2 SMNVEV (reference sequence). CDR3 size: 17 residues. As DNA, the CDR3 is TGTGCCAGCAGTTTACTGGGGGCGCGGGGGAGTACTAATGGCTACACCTTC. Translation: CASSLLGARGSTNGYTF.

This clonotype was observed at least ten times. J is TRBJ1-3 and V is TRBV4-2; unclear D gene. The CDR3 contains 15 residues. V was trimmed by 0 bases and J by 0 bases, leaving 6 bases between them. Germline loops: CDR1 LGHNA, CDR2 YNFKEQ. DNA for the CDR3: TGTGCCAGCAGCCAAGATCTCTTCTCTGGAAACACCATATATTTT. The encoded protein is CASSQDLFSGNTIYF.